This record concerns one TCR beta chain sequence. Its target is unknown. No fewer than 5 micrograms of total RNA were isolated from every sample. Through a sample-barcoded 5' primer and a J-beta primer mix, a second PCR was run for roughly 7 to 11 cycles. TCRdb called the 5' RACE reads again in MiXCR, with one record for every CDR3 protein. This sample has about 800,000 distinct CDR3 sequences, with 55% to 75% found just once. These data are taken from a study of blood T cells in healthy people across ages. Findings and caveats of the study: Long-lived donors had more naive CD4+ cells and higher diversity than aged donors.

CDR1 is SQVTM, CDR2 ANQGSEA, per germline. V lost 0 bases and J 4 bases, leaving 11 bases between the germline ends. The CDR3 is 14 residues long. The J gene is TRBJ2-3, the V gene TRBV29-1; D may be TRBD2 (5 bases). Source material: blood. The origin of this receptor is a man aged 25 to 40 in good health. Written as DNA, the CDR3 is TGCAGCGTTGAAGATCCGGGGAGCCCAGATACGCAGTATTTT. This sequence encodes CSVEDPGSPDTQYF.